This TCR beta chain was sequenced during a study of T cell changes during pregnancy in multiple sclerosis. Sequencing used immunoSEQ multiplex PCR; TCRdb keeps in-frame clones, though not all of them. Among 50,000 to 55,000 clones listed, 80% to 95% were seen once. Sequenced here: CD4+ T cells from peripheral blood mononuclear cells, sampled in the third trimester of pregnancy. This sequence originates from a female donor with multiple sclerosis, enrolled in a pregnancy study.

CDR3 bases: TGCGCCAGCAGCCACCCAGTTACAGATACGCAGTATTTT. Its translation: CASSHPVTDTQYF. This rearrangement joins TRBV4-1 to TRBJ2-3; no definite D call. The CDR3 extends over 13 amino acids. CDR1 and CDR2 (germline): MGHRA, YSYEKL. V dropped 3 bases and J dropped 3 bases, with 7 bases sitting between them.